This TCR beta chain was identified during a study of OX40 agonist ivuxolimab in advanced cancers. Overall study results and limits: At doses 0.1 to 3.0 mg/kg, CD4+ and CD8+ clones expanded. Expanded clones were, on average, more numerous in CD8+ T cells than in CD4+.

The CDR3 has 13 amino acids. The V end was cut by 2 bases, the J end by 3 bases, with 4 bases between. The germline CDR1 and CDR2 sequences are SGHAT and FQNNGV. Produced via immunoSEQ multiplex PCR; TCRdb's table is partial and in-frame only. Here the sample spans roughly 68,000 clones, 80% to 95% being singletons. This clone was seen only once. Its antigen is not known. The material was CD4+ or CD8+ T cells sorted from blood, obtained in a trial of the OX40 agonist ivuxolimab. The TCR was taken from an adult with an advanced solid tumor such as melanoma, head and neck, liver or kidney cancer. V usage is TRBV11-2 and J usage is TRBJ2-2; no definite D call. The CDR3 sequence: CASSLQYTGELFF. The DNA for the CDR3 is TGTGCCAGCAGCTTACAATACACCGGGGAGCTGTTTTTT.